The 27 T cell receptor beta chains presented below share a single source sample, sequenced in a study of OX40 agonist ivuxolimab in advanced cancers. Repertoires were generated with immunoSEQ multiplex PCR, while TCRdb's copy carries only in-frame clones and drops some. The sample yields 50,000 to 65,000 clones, approximately 91% seen once. The specimen was CD4+ or CD8+ T cells sorted from blood, collected in a trial of the OX40 agonist ivuxolimab. Every receptor here comes from an adult with an advanced solid tumor such as melanoma, head and neck, liver or kidney cancer.

The chain carries TRBV6-4 and TRBJ2-1; 9 nucleotides agree with TRBD1. The germline CDR1 and CDR2 sequences are MRHNA and SNTAGT. The trim removed 5 bases at V and 7 bases at J, leaving 12 bases unmatched. CDR3 length: 16 amino acids. CDR3 nucleotide sequence: TGTGCCAGCAGTCCAGAAACAGGGGGCGCGTATAATGAGCAGTTCTTC. This codes for CASSPETGGAYNEQFF.

This clone was picked up one time. The V and J genes are TRBV30 and TRBJ1-6; D is possibly TRBD1 (5 bases). Germline loops: CDR1 GTSNPN, CDR2 SVGIG (reference sequence). V dropped 0 bases and J dropped 10 bases, with 22 bases sitting between them. CDR3 size: 17 residues. CDR3 loop: CAWSVRGRGVTRSPLHF. The CDR3 nucleotides are TGTGCCTGGAGTGTAAGGGGTCGGGGGGTAACGAGATCACCCCTCCACTTT.

This clone appeared a single time. The genes are TRBV18 and TRBJ2-1, with D tentatively TRBD1 or TRBD2 (5 bases each). This CDR3 spans 20 amino acids. Trimming took 4 bases from V and 6 from J, leaving 31 bases between them. Germline lookup yields CDR1 KGHSH and CDR2 LQKENI. CDR3 in DNA: TGTGCCAGCTCACGCTCGTCCGGGACGGACCTACGACCAGCCAGCAATGAGCAGTTCTTC. Amino acid sequence: CASSRSSGTDLRPASNEQFF.

This sequence joins TRBV2 and TRBJ2-1; 14 bases fit TRBD2. Germline assignment: CDR1 SNHLY and CDR2 FYNNEI. Trimming took 6 bases from V and 9 from J; bases not matched to a gene: 10. The CDR3 contains 16 residues. The CDR3 loop reads CASRGGLAGVGGEQFF. The CDR3 nucleotides are TGTGCCAGCAGGGGGGGACTAGCGGGAGTTGGCGGTGAGCAGTTCTTC. The full variable domain, rest sourced from reference TRBV2 and TRBJ2-1, is EPEVTQTPSHQVTQMGQEVILRCVPISNHLYFYWYRQILGQKVEFLVSFYNNEISEKSEIFDDQFSVERPDGSNFTLKIRSTKLEDSAMYFCASRGGLAGVGGEQFFGPGTRLTVL.

The chain combines TRBV6-6 with TRBJ2-7; no clear D. V lost 0 bases, J lost 3 bases, and 9 bases lay in between. The CDR3 contains 14 residues. The V gene's germline CDR1 is MNHNY and CDR2 SVGAGI (reference sequence). The CDR3 region is CASSYSRAGYEQYF. As DNA, the CDR3 is TGTGCCAGCAGTTACTCTCGGGCCGGCTACGAGCAGTACTTC.

The gene calls are TRBV15 and TRBJ2-7, with 11 bases lining up with TRBD1. Germline assignment: CDR1 LNHNV and CDR2 YYDKDF (reference sequence). The CDR3 extends over 14 amino acids. With V trimmed by 5 bases and J by 9 bases, 9 bases remained unmatched. In nucleotides, the CDR3 is TGTGCCACCAGCGACCGGGACAGGGGGTCGGTGCAGTACTTC. It encodes CATSDRDRGSVQYF.

The chain uses TRBV10-3 and TRBJ1-4, with D possibly matching TRBD1 (6 bases). V gave up 3 bases and J gave up 3 bases, with 8 bases separating them. From germline, CDR1 is ENHRY and CDR2 SYGVKD. This CDR3 is built from 14 residues. CDR3 loop: CAISDRGSNEKLFF. The CDR3 DNA is TGTGCCATCAGTGACAGGGGTTCTAATGAAAAACTGTTTTTT.

The V gene is TRBV5-1, the J gene TRBJ2-1; 7 nucleotides agree with TRBD1. Trimming cost V 0 bases and J 6 bases; bases outside gene matches: 6. The V gene's germline CDR1 is SGHRS and CDR2 YFSETQ. The CDR3 has 15 residues. The CDR3 coding sequence is TGCGCCAGCAGCTTGGAAGGGACAGTCTTCAATGAGCAGTTCTTC. Translated, it gives CASSLEGTVFNEQFF.

This chain connects TRBV10-3 to TRBJ2-7; D tentatively fits TRBD1 or TRBD2 (5 bases each). Germline V lookup: CDR1 ENHRY, CDR2 SYGVKD. The CDR3 extends over 14 amino acids. The ends were cut back, 4 bases at V and 3 bases at J, with 13 bases in the middle. The CDR3 nucleotides read TGTGCCATCAGTGGACCGGGACGGAACTACGAGCAGTACTTC. Translating it yields CAISGPGRNYEQYF.

This sequence joins TRBV2 and TRBJ1-2; D call uncertain. In germline, CDR1 is SNHLY, CDR2 FYNNEI. The V end lost 6 bases, the J end lost 0 bases, and 5 bases lay between the germline ends. CDR3 size: 12 residues. CDR3 amino acids: CASSQSNYGYTF. In DNA, the CDR3 is TGTGCCAGCAGCCAGTCTAACTATGGCTACACCTTC.

This chain connects TRBV18 to TRBJ2-3; the D is unclear. CDR1 and CDR2 (germline): KGHSH, LQKENI. The CDR3 covers 13 residues. Trimming cost V 5 bases and J 3 bases, with 9 bases left between them. In DNA, the CDR3 is TGTGCCAGCTCAGTTATGATAACAGATACGCAGTATTTT. This sequence encodes CASSVMITDTQYF.

This chain connects TRBV2 to TRBJ1-4; the match to TRBD1 covers 9 bases. V lost 3 bases to trimming and J lost 7 bases; unmatched junction nucleotides: 3. The CDR3 has 14 residues. Germline CDR1 is SNHLY and CDR2 is FYNNEI. The CDR3 DNA follows: TGTGCCAGCAGTGAGGGGACAGGGACTGAAAAACTGTTTTTT. This sequence encodes CASSEGTGTEKLFF.

The chain couples TRBV5-1 to TRBJ2-5; 8 positions agree with TRBD2. This CDR3 contains 15 residues. Looked up from germline, CDR1 is SGHRS and CDR2 is YFSETQ. With V trimmed by 2 bases and J by 1 base, 4 bases remained unmatched. The CDR3 region is CASSLSSGSQETQYF. Here the CDR3 DNA reads TGCGCCAGCAGCTTATCCAGCGGGAGCCAAGAGACCCAGTACTTC.

The chain carries TRBV7-3 and TRBJ2-1; D is possibly TRBD2 (5 bases). The CDR3 contains 15 residues. Germline V CDR1 and CDR2: SGHTA, FQGTGA. The V and J ends lost 5 bases and 0 bases respectively, with 11 bases between them. The CDR3 DNA sequence: TGTGCCAGCAGCCCGAAGCGGAGCTCCTACAATGAGCAGTTCTTC. This gives the protein CASSPKRSSYNEQFF.

The V gene is TRBV30, the J gene TRBJ1-2, with a tentative D call TRBD1 (5 bases). The CDR3 runs to 13 residues. With 3 bases removed from V and 8 bases from J, the gap between germline ends came to 16 bases. CDR1 GTSNPN and CDR2 SVGIG come from the germline V gene (reference sequence). The CDR3 DNA reads as TGTGCCTGGAGCCCGGGACCCGGGGCCGGCTACACCTTC. Its translation: CAWSPGPGAGYTF.

V and J are TRBV28 and TRBJ1-2; D may be TRBD1 (5 bases). The V gene's germline CDR1 is MDHEN and CDR2 SYDVKM. The length of the CDR3 is 15 residues. V lost 1 base, J lost 8 bases, and 17 bases lay in between. CDR3: CASSLFPDRGGGYTF. CDR3 bases: TGTGCCAGCAGTTTATTTCCCGACAGAGGAGGGGGCTACACCTTC.

The CDR3, as DNA: TGTGCCAGCAGCCACGATATTTGGGGCAGGGGCTTCTCCTACAATGAGCAGTTCTTC. It yields the protein CASSHDIWGRGFSYNEQFF. This chain links TRBV7-9 with TRBJ2-1; possible D gene TRBD1, 6 bases. Between the trimmed V and J ends, which lost 5 bases and 0 bases, there was a span of 23 bases. This CDR3 region has 19 residues. Germline lookup yields CDR1 SEHNR and CDR2 FQNEAQ (reference sequence).

In this sample, this clone turned up a few times. The rearrangement joins TRBV18 to TRBJ1-1; D is perhaps TRBD1 (5 bases). Per germline, CDR1 KGHSH and CDR2 LQKENI. This CDR3 spans 14 amino acids. V lost 2 bases to trimming and J lost 0 bases, with 7 bases between them. CDR3 residues: CASSPDSLNTEAFF. For the CDR3, the DNA is TGTGCCAGCTCACCAGACAGTCTGAACACTGAAGCTTTCTTT.

The CDR3 sequence is CASSSSGSTYEQYF. In DNA form, the CDR3 reads TGTGCCAGCAGCTCCAGCGGGAGTACCTACGAGCAGTACTTC. V gene TRBV27 combines with J gene TRBJ2-7, with 8 positions matching TRBD2. V gave up 6 bases and J gave up 2 bases; unmatched junction bases: 6. Germline V CDR1 and CDR2: MNHEY, SMNVEV (reference sequence). The length of the CDR3 is 14 residues.

This chain uses TRBV9 with TRBJ1-2; a weak D match, TRBD1 (6 bases). From germline, CDR1 is SGDLS and CDR2 YYNGEE. Trimming left V 4 bases short and J 4 bases short, with 11 bases between. CDR3 length: 13 residues. In nucleotides, the CDR3 is TGTGCCAGCAGCCCGCGGACAGCCTATGGCTACACCTTC. This gives the protein CASSPRTAYGYTF.

This chain links TRBV18 with TRBJ2-1, with D perhaps TRBD2 (6 bases). The germline V gene has CDR1 KGHSH and CDR2 LQKENI. The CDR3 runs to 15 residues. The germline V and J ends were trimmed by 2 bases and 4 bases, with 12 bases remaining between them. DNA for the CDR3: TGTGCCAGCTCACCAATCAGGGAGGCTTACAATGAGCAGTTCTTC. Amino acid sequence: CASSPIREAYNEQFF. Based on the CDR3 plus reference TRBV18 and TRBJ2-1, the full variable domain is NAGVMQNPRHLVRRRGQEARLRCSPMKGHSHVYWYRQLPEEGLKFMVYLQKENIIDESGMPKERFSAEFPKEGPSILRIQQVVRGDSAAYFCASSPIREAYNEQFFGPGTRLTVL.

V gene TRBV7-8 combines with J gene TRBJ1-2, with D perhaps TRBD1 (6 bases). The CDR3 is 13 residues long. V was pared by 5 bases and J by 4 bases, with 11 bases between. From germline, CDR1 is SGHVS and CDR2 FQNEAQ. The DNA for the CDR3 is TGTGCCAGCAGCCCAGGGGTGGGCTATGGCTACACCTTC. Translated: CASSPGVGYGYTF.

The V call is TRBV19, the J call TRBJ2-1; 7 bases agree with TRBD2. Germline CDR1 and CDR2: LNHDA and SQIVND (reference sequence). CDR3 size: 19 residues. Trimming cost V 0 bases and J 3 bases; bases outside gene matches: 14. The CDR3 loop reads CASSIDLYPGREYYNEQFF. DNA for the CDR3: TGTGCCAGTAGTATAGATCTATATCCTGGGCGGGAGTACTACAATGAGCAGTTCTTC.

The chain uses TRBV7-9 and TRBJ1-2, with 9 bases matching TRBD1. The CDR3 length is 15 residues. V gave up 6 bases and J gave up 4 bases; unmatched junction bases: 9. CDR1 SEHNR and CDR2 FQNEAQ come from the germline V gene (reference sequence). The CDR3 DNA is TGTGCCAGCAGTTTAACAGGGGGCACTATCTATGGCTACACCTTC. This encodes CASSLTGGTIYGYTF.

The J gene is TRBJ2-3, the V gene TRBV7-6, with D hard to call. Germline lookup yields CDR1 SGHVS and CDR2 FNYEAQ. The length of the CDR3 is 16 residues. Trimming removed 2 bases at V and 2 bases at J, with 14 bases between. The CDR3, as DNA: TGTGCCAGCAGCTTAAGTATAGGAGCGAACACAGATACGCAGTATTTT. The encoded protein is CASSLSIGANTDTQYF.

This chain joins TRBV6-5 and TRBJ1-1, with D possibly matching TRBD1 (5 bases). Trimming cost V 4 bases and J 6 bases, with 15 bases left between them. Germline loops: CDR1 MNHEY, CDR2 SVGAGI. The CDR3 sequence is 14 residues long. The CDR3 DNA is TGTGCCAGCAGTTCTCCGGGCCGAGGGGCTGAAGCTTTCTTT. This codes for CASSSPGRGAEAFF.

The chain couples TRBV27 to TRBJ1-2; D gene uncertain. Trimming left V 5 bases short and J 1 base short, with 5 bases between. Germline loops: CDR1 MNHEY, CDR2 SMNVEV (reference sequence). This CDR3 is built from 12 residues. CDR3 amino acids: CASSPFNYGYTF. The CDR3 coding sequence is TGTGCCAGCAGTCCCTTTAACTATGGCTACACCTTC.